The 8 T cell receptor beta chains presented below share a single source sample, sequenced in a study of T cells in women clearing cervical HPV infection. Measured with immunoSEQ multiplex PCR; TCRdb has only the in-frame clones, and not every one. The sample includes some 46,000 clones. The sample taken for sequencing was blood buffy coat. The receptors here all came from a woman aged 18 to 75 with a cervical HPV16 infection that either progressed to CIN3+ or cleared (not recorded which).

As regards this clone: The read is 3 residues too short to cover the CDR3 end, so that end is filled in from the germline J gene. The genes are TRBV7-9 and TRBJ1-2; 8 bases line up with TRBD1. The CDR3 totals 14 residues. V lost 4 bases, J lost 6 bases, and 7 bases stayed unmatched. Germline-derived CDR1 and CDR2 are SEHNR and FQNEAQ (reference sequence). The DNA read from the CDR3 is TGTGCCAGCAGCTCAACCGGGACAGGACATGGC. Amino acids: CASSSTGTGHG. The whole CDR3 protein is CASSSTGTGHGYTF.

Notes on this clone: The read falls 3 residues short of the CDR3 end, and the missing part is taken from the germline J gene. This chain uses TRBV5-1 with TRBJ2-7; 12 nucleotides align to TRBD2. CDR1 is SGHRS, CDR2 YFSETQ, per germline. The CDR3 has 15 amino acids. The junction had 3 bases not matched to a gene; V was cut back by 2 bases and J by 3 bases. Incomplete CDR3 DNA: TGCGCCAGCAGCTTCCAGACTAGCGGGAGCTACGAG. Translated: CASSFQTSGSYE. The whole CDR3 sequence is CASSFQTSGSYEQYF.

As regards this clone: Sequencing ends 3 residues short of the CDR3 end; the germline J gene provides the rest. The V call is TRBV10-1, the J call TRBJ1-2; D is ambiguous. Per germline, CDR1 WNHNN and CDR2 SYGVQD (reference sequence). V lost 8 bases and J lost 5, with 9 bases in between. The CDR3 runs to 11 residues. Partial CDR3 DNA: TGCGCCAGCGTAACTCATTATGGC. This gives the protein CASVTHYG. The entire CDR3 reads CASVTHYGYTF.

On this clone: The DNA ends 3 residues before the CDR3 does, and the rest of the CDR3 is filled in from the germline J gene. V usage is TRBV10-3 and J usage is TRBJ2-1, with 13 bases that match TRBD2. CDR1 is ENHRY, CDR2 SYGVKD, per germline. This CDR3 is built from 15 residues. J lost 5 bases, V lost 6 bases, and 4 bases had no gene match. The covered CDR3 bases are TGTGCCATCAGGCCGGGACTAGCGGGGCACAATGAG. Translated, it gives CAIRPGLAGHNE. The CDR3 in full is CAIRPGLAGHNEQFF.

About this clone: A junction boundary mismatches the germline segment, possibly from a read error. The read gets to within 3 residues of the CDR3 end, and the germline J gene fills in the rest. The sample contains more than one DNA sequence encoding this CDR3. The chain employs TRBV18 and TRBJ1-2, with 8 bases that match TRBD1. CDR3 length: 13 amino acids. Germline loops: CDR1 KGHSH, CDR2 LQKENI. The covered CDR3 bases are TGTGCCAGCTCTACTGACAGGGGATATGGA. Its protein product is CASSTDRGYG. The whole CDR3 reads CASSTDRGYGYTF.

The CDR3 here is CASTPGGNQPQHF. CDR3 DNA (partial): TGTGCCAGCACCCCAGGGGGCAATCAGCCC. The V gene is TRBV7-2, the J gene TRBJ1-5, with D tentatively TRBD1 (6 bases). The read ends 3 residues early relative to the CDR3; the germline J gene fills the gap. The CDR3 is made up of 13 amino acids. The V and J ends lost 7 bases and 2 bases respectively, with 9 bases between them. The V gene's germline CDR1 is SGHTA and CDR2 FQGNSA.

For this clone: Read sequence stops 3 residues before the CDR3 end, and the germline J gene provides the missing end. This chain links TRBV30 with TRBJ1-4; 9 nucleotides align to TRBD1. CDR3 length: 15 residues. CDR1 is GTSNPN and CDR2 is SVGIG in the germline V gene (reference sequence). Partial CDR3 DNA: TGTGCCTGGAGTCCCAACAGGGGGCAGAATTCACCA. It is translated as CAWSPNRGQNSP. The complete CDR3 reads CAWSPNRGQNSPLFF.

Turning to this clone: The read halts 3 residues ahead of the CDR3 end, with the missing end drawn from the germline J gene. The V call is TRBV29-1, the J call TRBJ1-2; D perhaps matches TRBD1 (5 bases). Germline loops: CDR1 SQVTM, CDR2 ANQGSEA. This CDR3 contains 13 residues. The V end was cut by 4 bases, the J end by 4 bases, with 13 bases between. The covered CDR3 bases are TGCAGCGTTGTCGGTGACAGCTTCTATGGC. It translates to CSVVGDSFYG. Given in full, the CDR3 is CSVVGDSFYGYTF.